The 8 T cell receptor beta chains reported below all come from one sample, sequenced in a study of PD-1 blockade in classical Hodgkin lymphoma. As to time point: newly diagnosed, previously untreated cHL patient sample. Thawed PBMCs were the source of CD4+ T cells, purified by magnetic negative selection. Produced via immunoSEQ multiplex PCR; TCRdb's table is partial and in-frame only. The sample shows roughly 23,000 clones, roughly nine tenths of them seen only once. The sample was CD4+ T cells from blood. These receptors all stem from a human donor with classical Hodgkin lymphoma.

The V and J genes are TRBV19 and TRBJ1-6; 7 bases line up with TRBD1. Germline CDR1 LNHDA, CDR2 SQIVND (reference sequence). This CDR3 region has 19 residues. J gave up 10 bases and V 3 bases, and 21 bases lay outside the gene matches. CDR3 DNA sequence: TGTGCCAGTAGTATTACAGGGGCGGCTCGAGTCGCGGTATGGTCACCCCTCCACTTT. Translating gives CASSITGAARVAVWSPLHF.

The chain has TRBV25-1 and TRBJ2-3; TRBD2 agrees at 7 bases. CDR3 length equals 15 residues. V shed 4 bases and J 5 bases; nucleotides not matched to a gene: 9. The germline V gene has CDR1 MGHDK and CDR2 SYGVNS. CDR3 DNA sequence: TGTGCCAGCAGTGGCGGGAGAAGACGGGGAGATACGCAGTATTTT. It yields the protein CASSGGRRRGDTQYF.

This chain joins TRBV5-8 and TRBJ2-7, with TRBD1 matching over 7 bases. After removal of 5 bases from V and 1 base from J, the junction contained 12 bases not matched to a gene. From germline, CDR1 is SGHTS and CDR2 YDEGEE. The CDR3 extends over 16 amino acids. This CDR3 reads CASRFRRTGLSYEQYF. Here the CDR3 DNA reads TGTGCCAGCAGATTCCGTCGGACAGGCCTATCCTACGAGCAGTACTTC.

This clone is a singleton in its sample. J is TRBJ2-5 and V is TRBV10-2; TRBD1 matches 9 bases. The last part of the DNA fits TRBJ2-7 better; the J call may be wrong. Germline V gives CDR1 WSHSY, CDR2 SAAADI. The CDR3 length is 16 residues. For the CDR3, the DNA is TGCGCCAGCAGTGTTCTCAGACAGGGGGGAACCTACGAGCAGTACTTC. Translating it yields CASSVLRQGGTYEQYF.

The rearrangement joins TRBV7-2 to TRBJ1-4; D might be TRBD1 (5 bases). Trimming pared 4 bases from V and 5 bases from J, leaving 14 bases between. The CDR3 has 15 residues. Per germline, CDR1 SGHTA and CDR2 FQGNSA. CDR3 DNA: TGTGCCAGCAGCTCCTCCTACGGGGGAAATGAAAAACTGTTTTTT. This codes for CASSSSYGGNEKLFF.

This chain links TRBV10-3 with TRBJ2-1; tentative D call: TRBD2 (5 bases). The CDR3 covers 13 residues. The germline CDR1 and CDR2 sequences are ENHRY and SYGVKD. The V gene lost 8 bases and the J gene lost 7 bases, with 15 bases spanning the gap. CDR3 nucleotides: TGTGCCATCTCGGGGTTATCCGGGAATGAGCAGTTCTTC. As protein: CAISGLSGNEQFF.

This chain connects TRBV7-2 to TRBJ2-7, with D hard to call. The V end lost 5 bases, the J end lost 6 bases, and 8 bases lay between the germline ends. Germline V gene lookup returns CDR1 SGHTA and CDR2 FQGNSA. This CDR3 region has 11 residues. CDR3: CASSAASEQYF. The CDR3 DNA is TGTGCCAGCAGCGCGGCTAGCGAGCAGTACTTC.

This clone was picked up a small number of times. The rearrangement links TRBV7-9 to TRBJ1-2; the D gene is possibly TRBD1 (5 bases). The CDR3 contains 12 residues. Germline CDR1 SEHNR, CDR2 FQNEAQ (reference sequence). Between the trimmed V and J ends, which lost 2 bases and 7 bases, there was a span of 8 bases. CDR3 sequence (DNA): TGTGCCAGCAGCTTACATCAGGGTGGCTACACCTTC. As protein: CASSLHQGGYTF.